This T cell receptor beta chain appears in the sequencing data of a study of shared clonotypes between healthy human individuals. Study-level results: Estimated clonotype richness was generally higher in naive than memory subsets.

With regard to this clone: The antigen remains undetermined.

Using immunoSEQ multiplex PCR, the repertoire was profiled, and TCRdb retains in-frame clones only, with some absent. The sample holds 2 million to 2.5 million clones, roughly 95% seen once. The CDR3 totals 16 residues. Germline V gene sequence: CDR1 LNHNV, CDR2 YYDKDF (reference sequence). The germline V and J ends were trimmed by 0 bases and 0 bases, with 11 bases remaining between them. V and J are TRBV15 and TRBJ1-2; D gene unclear. The receptor comes from a man aged 18 to 30 in good health. What was sequenced was naive CD4+ T cells sorted from blood. Subset specified: CD45RA+ positively selected. The CDR3 loop is CATSRDVGAPNYGYTF. The CDR3 DNA reads as TGTGCCACCAGCAGAGATGTCGGAGCACCTAACTATGGCTACACCTTC.